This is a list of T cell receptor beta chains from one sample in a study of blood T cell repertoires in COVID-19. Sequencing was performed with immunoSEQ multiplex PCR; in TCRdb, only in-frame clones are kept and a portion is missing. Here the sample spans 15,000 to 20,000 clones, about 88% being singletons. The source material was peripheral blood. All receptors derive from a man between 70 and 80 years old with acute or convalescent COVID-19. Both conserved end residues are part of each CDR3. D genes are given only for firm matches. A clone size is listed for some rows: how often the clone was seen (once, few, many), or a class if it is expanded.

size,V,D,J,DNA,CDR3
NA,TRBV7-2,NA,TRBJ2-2,TGTGCCAGCAGCTTAGAACAGGTTCGCCGACTGAACACCGGGGAGCTGTTTTTT,CASSLEQVRRLNTGELFF
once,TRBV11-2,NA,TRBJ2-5,TGTGCCAGCAGCCTACTACAGGGAAGAGGGGAGACCCAGTACTTC,CASSLLQGRGETQYF
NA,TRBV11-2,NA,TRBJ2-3,TGTGCCAGCAGCTTAGACAGGACAGATACGCAGTATTTT,CASSLDRTDTQYF
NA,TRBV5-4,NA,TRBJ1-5,TGTGCCAGCAGCCGCCGGGACAACGGGGGCAATCAGCCCCAGCATTTT,CASSRRDNGGNQPQHF
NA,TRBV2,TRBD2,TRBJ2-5,TGTGCCAGCACTAAATCCCCGGGACTAGCGTATCAAGAGACCCAGTACTTC,CASTKSPGLAYQETQYF
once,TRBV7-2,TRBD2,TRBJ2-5,TGTGCCAGCAGCCCGGGACTAGCGGGAGTGGAAGAGACCCAGTACTTC,CASSPGLAGVEETQYF
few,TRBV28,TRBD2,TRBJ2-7,TGTGCCAGCAGTGAAAGCGGGAGCTTTTCAGGCTACGAGCAGTACTTC,CASSESGSFSGYEQYF
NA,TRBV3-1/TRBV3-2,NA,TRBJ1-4,TGTGCCAGCAGCCAAGTAGGCAGGGGCCACCATTTT,CASSQVGRGHHF
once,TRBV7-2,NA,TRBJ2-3,TGTGCCAGCAGCTTAGGGCGGGACAGCCTGAGCACAGATACGCAGTATTTT,CASSLGRDSLSTDTQYF
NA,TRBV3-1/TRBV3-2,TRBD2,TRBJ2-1,TGTGCCAGCAGCCGGCTAGCGGGCGACTACAATGAGCAGTTCTTC,CASSRLAGDYNEQFF
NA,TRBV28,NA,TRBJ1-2,TGTGCCAGCACGCAACAGAGCCACCAGATCTATGGCTACACCTTC,CASTQQSHQIYGYTF
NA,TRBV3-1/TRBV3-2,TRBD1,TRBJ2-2,TGTGCCAGCAGGATCGGACAGGGACCCAACACCGGGGAGCTGTTTTTT,CASRIGQGPNTGELFF
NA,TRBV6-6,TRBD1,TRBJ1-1,TGTGCCAGCAGCCCGACAGGGCAGAACACTGAAGCTTTCTTT,CASSPTGQNTEAFF
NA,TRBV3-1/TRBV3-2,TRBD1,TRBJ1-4,TGTGCCAGCAGCCGCGTGGAGACAGGGGGTTTGGAAAAACTGTTTTTT,CASSRVETGGLEKLFF
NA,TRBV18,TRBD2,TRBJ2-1,TGTGCCAGCTCATCCCGACTAGCGGGAGGCTATGAGCAGTTCTTC,CASSSRLAGGYEQFF
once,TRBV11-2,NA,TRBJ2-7,TGTGCCAGCAGCTTAGGTCAGGTCTACGAGCAGTACTTC,CASSLGQVYEQYF
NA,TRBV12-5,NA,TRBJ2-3,TGTGCTAGTGGTCTTAGCCCAGATACGCAGTATTTT,CASGLSPDTQYF
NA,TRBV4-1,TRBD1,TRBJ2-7,TGCGCCAGCAGCCATTCATCGGGACAGGGTTTATACGAGCAGTACTTC,CASSHSSGQGLYEQYF
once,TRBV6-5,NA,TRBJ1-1,TGTGCCAGCATTAGACTCCTGGAGGGAGGCACTGAAGCTTTCTTT,CASIRLLEGGTEAFF
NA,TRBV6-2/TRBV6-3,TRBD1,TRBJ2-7,TGTGCCAGCAGTTACCGGGACAGGAAGTACTTC,CASSYRDRKYF
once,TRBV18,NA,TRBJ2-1,TGTGCCAGCTCACCAGGGAGCTCCTACAATGAGCAGTTCTTC,CASSPGSSYNEQFF
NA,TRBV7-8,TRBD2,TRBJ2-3,TGTGCCAGCAGTCCGGACAAAAAGACTAGCGGGAGGGCCTGGCGGACAGATACGCAGTATTTT,CASSPDKKTSGRAWRTDTQYF
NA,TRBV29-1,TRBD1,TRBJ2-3,TGCAGCGTTGATGGGGGACAGGGGGCAACAGATACGCAGTATTTT,CSVDGGQGATDTQYF
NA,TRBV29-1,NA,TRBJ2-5,TGCAGCGTAATCTCCAGCGGTACAGGGTACCAAGAGACCCAGTACTTC,CSVISSGTGYQETQYF
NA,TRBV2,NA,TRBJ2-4,TGTGCCAGTGACCAAGGACAAGGGGACATTCAGTACTTC,CASDQGQGDIQYF
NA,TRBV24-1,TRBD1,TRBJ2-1,TGTGCCACCAGTGATACCCCGGACAGGGGCAATGAGCAGTTCTTC,CATSDTPDRGNEQFF
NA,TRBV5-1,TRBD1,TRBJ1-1,TGCGCCAGCACACCGACAGGGGCGAATCTGAACACTGAAGCTTTCTTT,CASTPTGANLNTEAFF
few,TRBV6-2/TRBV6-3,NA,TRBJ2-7,TGTGCCAGCAGTTACCTAAAGACAGTTCCCTACGAGCAGTACTTC,CASSYLKTVPYEQYF
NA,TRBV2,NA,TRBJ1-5,TGTGCCAGCAGTGTGGAGAGAGGCAATCAGCCCCAGCATTTT,CASSVERGNQPQHF
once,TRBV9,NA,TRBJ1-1,TGTGCCAGCAGCGTCCCTGCAGGTTCCCTCTCTGAAGCTTTCTTT,CASSVPAGSLSEAFF
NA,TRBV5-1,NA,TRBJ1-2,TGCGCCAGCAGCACCGGACAGAGAAACTATGGCTACACCTTC,CASSTGQRNYGYTF
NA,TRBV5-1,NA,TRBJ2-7,TGCGCCAGCAGCTTGTTTTCAGGGGCCGAGCAGTACTTC,CASSLFSGAEQYF
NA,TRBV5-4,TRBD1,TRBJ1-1,TGTGCCAGCAGCTCAGGACAGGGGGCGGGGGACACTGAAGCTTTCTTT,CASSSGQGAGDTEAFF
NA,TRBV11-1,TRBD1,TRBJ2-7,TGTGCCAGCAGCTCGGGACAGGGTCGGGAGCAGTACTTC,CASSSGQGREQYF
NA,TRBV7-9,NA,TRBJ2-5,TGTGCCAGCAGCTTAGTCGGGGAGACCCAGTACTTC,CASSLVGETQYF
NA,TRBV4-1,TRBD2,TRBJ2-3,TGCGCCAGCAGCCTAATAGCGGGAGGGGCCACAGATACGCAGTATTTT,CASSLIAGGATDTQYF
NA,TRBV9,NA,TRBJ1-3,TGTGCCAGCAGCGTACAGGGAACTGGAAACACCATATATTTT,CASSVQGTGNTIYF
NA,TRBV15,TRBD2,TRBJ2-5,TGTGCCACCAGCAGACTAGCGGGTGAGACCCAGTACTTC,CATSRLAGETQYF
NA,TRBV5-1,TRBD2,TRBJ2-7,TGCGCCAGCAGCTGGACTAGCGGTTTCGGCGAGCAGTACTTC,CASSWTSGFGEQYF
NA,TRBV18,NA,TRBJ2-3,TGTGCCAGCTCACCAGCGGGACCGCCACGGGCAGATACGCAGTATTTT,CASSPAGPPRADTQYF
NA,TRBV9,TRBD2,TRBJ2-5,TGTGCCAGCAGCCGACGACTAGCGGGAGGTACGGAGACCCAGTACTTC,CASSRRLAGGTETQYF
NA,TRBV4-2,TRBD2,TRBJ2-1,TGTGCCAGCAGCCAGAAGACTAGCGGGAGAGGTGATGAGCAGTTCTTC,CASSQKTSGRGDEQFF
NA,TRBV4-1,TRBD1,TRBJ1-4,TGCGCCAGCAGCCAAGCCGCAGGGGGGAATGAAAAACTGTTTTTT,CASSQAAGGNEKLFF
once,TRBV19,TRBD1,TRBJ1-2,TGTGCCAGTAGTAGGCGACAGGGCGATAACTATGGCTACACCTTC,CASSRRQGDNYGYTF
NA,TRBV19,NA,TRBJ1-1,TGTGCCAGTAGTCTAAGCGGCGGGTCGTCCGCTGAAGCTTTCTTT,CASSLSGGSSAEAFF
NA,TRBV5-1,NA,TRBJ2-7,TGCGCCAGCAGCTTGGATTCCCCCGTTCGTTACGAGCAGTACTTC,CASSLDSPVRYEQYF
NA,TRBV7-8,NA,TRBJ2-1,TGTGCCAGCAGCTCGTACATTGAGCAGTTCTTC,CASSSYIEQFF
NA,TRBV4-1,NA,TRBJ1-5,TGCGCCAGCAGCCAAGCCCAGGGGTCCCAGCCCCAGCATTTT,CASSQAQGSQPQHF
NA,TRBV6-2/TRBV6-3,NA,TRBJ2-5,TGTGCCAGCAGTCAGGGCAGCCAAGAGACCCAGTACTTC,CASSQGSQETQYF
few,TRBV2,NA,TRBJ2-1,TGTGCCAGCAGTGAAGGGACTTCGAATTACAATGAGCAGTTCTTC,CASSEGTSNYNEQFF
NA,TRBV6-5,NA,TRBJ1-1,TGTGCCAGCAGTTTACTCACTGAAGCTTTCTTT,CASSLLTEAFF
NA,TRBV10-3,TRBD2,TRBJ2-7,TGTGCCATCAGTGATGGGACTAGCGGGAGGGATTACGAGCAGTACTTC,CAISDGTSGRDYEQYF
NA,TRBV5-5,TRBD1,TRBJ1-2,TGTGCCAGCAGCTCTCTAGGGGGCAGGGGGCCTAACTATGGCTACACCTTC,CASSSLGGRGPNYGYTF
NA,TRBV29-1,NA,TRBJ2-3,TGCAGCGTTGGAGCGGAGCTTAGCACAGATACGCAGTATTTT,CSVGAELSTDTQYF
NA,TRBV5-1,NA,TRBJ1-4,TGCGCCAGCAGCTTGAGTTTGGACAGAGATAATGAAAAACTGTTTTTT,CASSLSLDRDNEKLFF
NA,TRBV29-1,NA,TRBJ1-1,TGCAGCGTTCAAGGACAGCCGAACACTGAAGCTTTCTTT,CSVQGQPNTEAFF
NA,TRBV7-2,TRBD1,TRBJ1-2,TGTGCCAGCAGCCCTGGGGACAGGCCCTACTATGGCTACACCTTC,CASSPGDRPYYGYTF
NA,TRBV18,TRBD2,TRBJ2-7,TGTGCCAGCTCACCCTCTAGCGGGAGGTCCTACGAGCAGTACTTC,CASSPSSGRSYEQYF
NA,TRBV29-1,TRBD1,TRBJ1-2,TGCAGCGTCCCGGGACAGCTAAATGGCTACACCTTC,CSVPGQLNGYTF
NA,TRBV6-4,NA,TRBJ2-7,TGTGCCAGCAGTGACTCACCCCGACAGGACGAGCAGTACTTC,CASSDSPRQDEQYF